This TCR beta chain was recovered during a study of T cells after yellow fever vaccination. CDR3 length: 14 amino acids. Trimming stripped 6 bases from V and 6 bases from J, with 15 bases between. Via MiXCR, TCRdb re-called the 5' RACE reads, giving one row per CDR3 protein. The sample has a few hundred thousand distinct CDR3 sequences; approximately 4% are singletons. The receptor's source is a man younger than 35 who received the YFV17D yellow fever vaccine. V usage is TRBV12-3 or TRBV12-4 and J usage is TRBJ1-5; D possibly corresponds to TRBD1 (6 bases). The sample here was PBMCs, taken 15 days after the yellow fever booster vaccination. The chain's CDR3 is CASSHSDSRQPQHF. The DNA of the CDR3 is TGTGCCAGCAGCCACTCGGACAGCCGTCAGCCCCAGCATTTT.